These 22 T cell receptor beta chains were sequenced from one sample in a study of T cells in Graves' hyperthyroidism and ophthalmopathy. Researchers amplified the TCR beta CDR3 regions from RNA transcripts. TCR CDR3 underwent first-round RT-PCR with the HTBI primer set. From the multiplex PCR reads, TCRdb called clonotypes with MiXCR, one entry per CDR3 protein. The sample lists hundreds of thousands of distinct CDR3 sequences, under 15% occurring once. The specimen sequenced was blood. The receptor set was obtained from a woman under 30 with Graves' hyperthyroidism.

J is TRBJ1-1 and V is TRBV6-1; perhaps TRBD1 as D (5 bases). CDR3 length equals 16 residues. Germline V lookup: CDR1 MNHNS, CDR2 SASEGT. Trimming left V 6 bases short and J 1 base short, with 18 bases between. The CDR3 nucleotides read TGTGCCAGCAGACCCAGGGTCACAACCTCGAACACTGAAGCTTTCTTT. Translating it yields CASRPRVTTSNTEAFF.

In this sample, this clonotype turned up many times. The chain is built from TRBV3-1 and TRBJ1-1; TRBD1 matches at 7 bases. The length of the CDR3 is 17 residues. V shed 0 bases, J shed 4 bases, and the junction held 11 bases outside the gene matches. Germline V gene lookup returns CDR1 LGHDT and CDR2 YNNKEL (reference sequence). The chain's CDR3 is CASSQDYRGPRSTEAFF. CDR3 sequence (DNA): TGTGCCAGCAGCCAAGACTACAGGGGCCCCCGGAGCACTGAAGCTTTCTTT.

This clonotype was observed a handful of times. The chain is built from TRBV24-1 and TRBJ1-2; tentative D call: TRBD1 (5 bases). Germline-derived CDR1 and CDR2 are KGHDR and SFDVKD. This CDR3 has 15 residues. V lost 4 bases and J lost 7, with 18 bases in between. The DNA for the CDR3 is TGTGCCACCAGTGAAGCAAGGGGAGCTTGGGGTGGCTACACCTTC. Translated: CATSEARGAWGGYTF.

This clonotype was counted many times. The chain carries TRBV20-1 and TRBJ2-2; 10 bases are shared with TRBD1. There are 17 residues in the CDR3. J was trimmed by 6 bases and V by 5 bases; bases with no gene match: 15. Per germline, CDR1 DFQATT and CDR2 SNEGSKA (reference sequence). CDR3 nucleotides: TGCAGTGCTGAGATAGAAACCGGGACAGGGGTAGCCGGGGAGCTGTTTTTT. This codes for CSAEIETGTGVAGELFF.

This clonotype has a count of ten or more. The J gene is TRBJ2-3, the V gene TRBV28; D perhaps matches TRBD2 (5 bases). This CDR3 region has 15 residues. Between the trimmed V and J ends, which lost 3 bases and 5 bases, there was a span of 15 bases. Germline loops: CDR1 MDHEN, CDR2 SYDVKM. CDR3 DNA sequence: TGTGCCAGCAGTTTCGGGATAGCCCGGGGAGATACGCAGTATTTT. Residues: CASSFGIARGDTQYF.

This clonotype was seen repeatedly, ten times or more. The chain joins TRBV2 to TRBJ2-7; D may be TRBD1 or TRBD2 (5 bases each). CDR3 length: 15 amino acids. Trimming removed 6 bases at V and 3 bases at J, with 18 bases between. Germline V CDR1 and CDR2: SNHLY, FYNNEI. CDR3 coding DNA: TGTGCCAGCAGCGCCTACCAGGGAGTTGGCTACGAGCAGTACTTC. It encodes CASSAYQGVGYEQYF.

In this sample, this clonotype turned up many times. The chain employs TRBV29-1 and TRBJ1-1; D remains ambiguous. The V end lost 3 bases, the J end lost 4 bases, and 15 bases lay between the germline ends. Germline CDR1 reads SQVTM; CDR2 reads ANQGSEA. CDR3 length equals 14 residues. The CDR3 coding sequence is TGCAGCGTTGACGTTAACAAATGGAGCACTGAAGCTTTCTTT. Translation gives CSVDVNKWSTEAFF.

This clonotype was seen repeatedly, ten times or more. The V and J genes are TRBV28 and TRBJ1-1; D might be TRBD1 (6 bases). Germline CDR1 reads MDHEN; CDR2 reads SYDVKM. Trimming pared 6 bases from V and 1 base from J, leaving 15 bases between. The CDR3 has 15 amino acids. This chain's CDR3 is CASRGGARGNTEAFF. The CDR3 coding sequence is TGTGCCAGCAGAGGGGGGGCCCGAGGGAACACTGAAGCTTTCTTT.

V gene TRBV19 combines with J gene TRBJ1-2; perhaps TRBD1 as D (5 bases). V lost 7 bases, J lost 4 bases, and 19 bases lay in between. The CDR3 covers 15 residues. The germline V gene encodes CDR1 LNHDA and CDR2 SQIVND (reference sequence). CDR3 protein: CASTPPGGGFYGYTF. The CDR3 nucleotides read TGTGCCAGTACTCCCCCCGGCGGGGGTTTCTATGGCTACACCTTC.

This clonotype has a handful of counts. This rearrangement joins TRBV6-1 to TRBJ1-2; unclear D gene. The V end was cut by 5 bases, the J end by 5 bases, with 15 bases between. The CDR3 consists of 14 residues. Germline lookup yields CDR1 MNHNS and CDR2 SASEGT. CDR3: CASSPLGSGYGYTF. The CDR3 nucleotides are TGTGCCAGCAGTCCCCTGGGGAGCGGATATGGCTACACCTTC.

This clonotype was counted many times. V usage is TRBV29-1 and J usage is TRBJ1-1; D remains ambiguous. Looked up from germline, CDR1 is SQVTM and CDR2 is ANQGSEA. The CDR3 spans 13 residues. The V gene lost 6 bases and the J gene lost 0 bases, with 11 bases spanning the gap. CDR3 protein: CSVERHLNTEAFF. CDR3 coding DNA: TGCAGCGTCGAACGACATTTGAACACTGAAGCTTTCTTT.

The V and J genes are TRBV20-1 and TRBJ1-1, with 8 bases fitting TRBD1. V lost 7 bases and J lost 0; bases outside the gene matches: 4. CDR1 and CDR2 from the germline V gene are DFQATT and SNEGSKA (reference sequence). CDR3 length: 13 amino acids. The CDR3 protein is CSGTGGVNTEAFF. The CDR3 DNA reads TGCAGTGGAACAGGGGGTGTGAACACTGAAGCTTTCTTT.

This clonotype came up many times. This sequence joins TRBV18 and TRBJ1-4, with D uncertain. The ends were cut back, 2 bases at V and 3 bases at J, with 7 bases in the middle. The CDR3 is made up of 14 amino acids. In germline, CDR1 is KGHSH, CDR2 LQKENI. CDR3 loop: CASSPDPSNEKLFF. CDR3 in DNA: TGTGCCAGCTCACCAGATCCCTCTAATGAAAAACTGTTTTTT.

This clonotype was recorded a few times. The rearrangement links TRBV5-8 to TRBJ2-5, with 11 positions matching TRBD1. The germline gives CDR1 SGHTS, CDR2 YDEGEE. CDR3 size: 16 residues. Trimming cost V 0 bases and J 5 bases; bases outside gene matches: 6. CDR3 bases: TGTGCCAGCAGCTTGGCCGGGACAGGGGGTTCGGAGACCCAGTACTTC. This translates into CASSLAGTGGSETQYF.

This clonotype was counted ten times or more. The V and J genes are TRBV2 and TRBJ1-2, with 9 nucleotides matching TRBD1. From germline, CDR1 is SNHLY and CDR2 FYNNEI. V lost 4 bases to trimming and J lost 7 bases; unmatched junction nucleotides: 7. CDR3 length: 14 residues. The CDR3 spells CASSVDRGSGGYTF. The CDR3 DNA reads as TGTGCCAGCAGTGTCGACAGGGGGTCTGGTGGCTACACCTTC.

The chain couples TRBV3-1 to TRBJ1-6, with D possibly being TRBD1 (5 bases). Trimming left V 3 bases short and J 7 bases short, with 10 bases between. The CDR3 sequence is 14 residues long. Per germline, CDR1 LGHDT and CDR2 YNNKEL (reference sequence). As DNA, the CDR3 is TGTGCCAGCAGCCACCGGGGGGACAATTCACCCCTCCACTTT. Encoded protein: CASSHRGDNSPLHF.

This clonotype appeared many times. The chain joins TRBV12-3 or TRBV12-4 to TRBJ2-2; 8 bases line up with TRBD2. The CDR3 has 13 residues. V lost 6 bases and J lost 4; bases outside the gene matches: 1. The CDR3 is CASRGTSTGELFF. The CDR3 nucleotides read TGTGCCAGCAGAGGGACTAGCACCGGGGAGCTGTTTTTT.

This clonotype was counted many times. CDR3 DNA: TGTGCCGTCATACCCCTCGGTGCGCAAGAGACCCAGTACTTC. Translated: CAVIPLGAQETQYF. This chain connects TRBV7-2 to TRBJ2-5, with D unresolved. Per the germline V gene, CDR1 is SGHTA and CDR2 is FQGNSA. V was clipped by 11 bases and J by 2 bases, with 18 bases between them. The CDR3 has 14 residues.

This clonotype has at least ten counts. The rearrangement uses TRBV30 and TRBJ1-5; perhaps TRBD1 as D (5 bases). Trimming removed 0 bases from V and 3 bases from J, with 12 bases in between. The CDR3 is 15 residues long. Germline V CDR1 and CDR2: GTSNPN, SVGIG (reference sequence). The CDR3 here is CAWSVAGTDNQPQHF. In DNA form, the CDR3 reads TGTGCCTGGAGTGTTGCTGGGACGGACAATCAGCCCCAGCATTTT.

This clonotype was counted at least ten times. This sequence joins TRBV20-1 and TRBJ2-5, with 11 bases lining up with TRBD1. Looked up from germline, CDR1 is DFQATT and CDR2 is SNEGSKA (reference sequence). The CDR3 has 16 residues. The V gene end was trimmed by 0 bases and the J gene end by 2 bases; junction bases not matched to a gene: 5. In DNA form, the CDR3 reads TGCAGTGCTAGAGATGCGGGGACAGGGGGACAAGAGACCCAGTACTTC. This codes for CSARDAGTGGQETQYF.

This clonotype was seen repeatedly, ten times or more. The chain combines TRBV6-1 with TRBJ2-7; 8 nucleotides match TRBD1. The trim removed 8 bases at V and 3 bases at J, leaving 6 bases unmatched. The CDR3 sequence is 13 residues long. Germline CDR1 MNHNS, CDR2 SASEGT. The CDR3 protein is CASRQGAHYEQYF. The CDR3 bases are TGTGCCAGCCGTCAGGGGGCCCACTACGAGCAGTACTTC.

Ten or more counts support this clonotype. The chain links TRBV2 to TRBJ2-7, with D perhaps matching TRBD2 (6 bases). There are 15 residues in the CDR3. Trimming cost V 7 bases and J 0 bases, with 16 bases left between them. Germline V lookup: CDR1 SNHLY, CDR2 FYNNEI. DNA of the CDR3: TGTGCCAGCAATAAAGGGGACTTGAGCTCCTACGAGCAGTACTTC. This codes for CASNKGDLSSYEQYF.